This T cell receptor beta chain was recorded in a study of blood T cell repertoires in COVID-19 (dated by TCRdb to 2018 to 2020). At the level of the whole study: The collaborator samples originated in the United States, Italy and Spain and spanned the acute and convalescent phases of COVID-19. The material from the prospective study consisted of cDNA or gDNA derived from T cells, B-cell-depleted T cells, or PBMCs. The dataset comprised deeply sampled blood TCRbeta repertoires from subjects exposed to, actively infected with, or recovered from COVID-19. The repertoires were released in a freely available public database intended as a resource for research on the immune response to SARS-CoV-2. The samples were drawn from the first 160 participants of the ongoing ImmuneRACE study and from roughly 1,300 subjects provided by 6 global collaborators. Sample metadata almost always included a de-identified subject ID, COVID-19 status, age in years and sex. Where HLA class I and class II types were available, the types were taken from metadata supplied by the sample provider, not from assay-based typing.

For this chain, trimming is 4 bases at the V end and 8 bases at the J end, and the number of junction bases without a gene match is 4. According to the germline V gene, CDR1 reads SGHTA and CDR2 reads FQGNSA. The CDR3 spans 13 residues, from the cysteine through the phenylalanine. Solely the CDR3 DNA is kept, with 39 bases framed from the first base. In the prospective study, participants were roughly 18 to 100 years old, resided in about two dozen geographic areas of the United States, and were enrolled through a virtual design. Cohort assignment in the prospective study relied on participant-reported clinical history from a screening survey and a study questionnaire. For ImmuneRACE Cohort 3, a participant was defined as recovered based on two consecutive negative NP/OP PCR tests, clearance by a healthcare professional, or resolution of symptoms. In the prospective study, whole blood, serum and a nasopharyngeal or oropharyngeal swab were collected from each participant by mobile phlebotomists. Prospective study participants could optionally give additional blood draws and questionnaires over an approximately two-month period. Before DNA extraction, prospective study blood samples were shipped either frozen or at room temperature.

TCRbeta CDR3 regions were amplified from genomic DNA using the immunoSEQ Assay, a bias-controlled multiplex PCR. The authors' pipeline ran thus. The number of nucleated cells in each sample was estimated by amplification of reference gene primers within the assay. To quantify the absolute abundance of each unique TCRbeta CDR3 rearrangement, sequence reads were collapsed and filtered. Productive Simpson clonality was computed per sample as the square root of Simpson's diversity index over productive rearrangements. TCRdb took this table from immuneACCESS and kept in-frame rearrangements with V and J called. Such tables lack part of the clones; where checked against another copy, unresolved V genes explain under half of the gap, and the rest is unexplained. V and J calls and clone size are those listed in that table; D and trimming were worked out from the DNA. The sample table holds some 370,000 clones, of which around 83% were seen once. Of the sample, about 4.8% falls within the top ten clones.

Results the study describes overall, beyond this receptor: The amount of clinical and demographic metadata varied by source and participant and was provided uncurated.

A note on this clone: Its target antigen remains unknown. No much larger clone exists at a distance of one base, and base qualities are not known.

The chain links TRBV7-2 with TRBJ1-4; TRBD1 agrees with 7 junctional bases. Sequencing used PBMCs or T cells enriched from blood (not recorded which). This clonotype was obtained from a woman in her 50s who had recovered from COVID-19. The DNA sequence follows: TGTGCCAGCAGCTCGGGACAGCCAGAAAAACTGTTTTTT. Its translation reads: CASSSGQPEKLFF.